These 29 T cell receptor beta chains share one sample of origin, sequenced in a study of post-analysis software for immune sequencing data. Whole-study findings and limits: Higher frequency in patients than in controls was seen for roughly five TRBV segments, with TRBV5-6, TRBV5-1 and TRBV20-1 among them.

cDNA libraries for TCR beta contained unique molecular identifiers. TCRdb recomputed calls from the PCR reads with MiXCR, one row per CDR3 protein. The sample lists 750,000 to 950,000 distinct CDR3 sequences; roughly 50% were seen once. Their antigens remain unidentified. The specimen was blood. These receptor sequences come from a girl aged 5-17 years with multiple sclerosis.

This chain joins TRBV6-5 and TRBJ1-6; D gene uncertain. V shed 4 bases and J shed 5 bases, with 3 bases lying between them. Germline CDR1 reads MNHEY; CDR2 reads SVGAGI. The CDR3 is made up of 12 amino acids. CDR3 in amino acids: CASSWDNSPLHF. DNA for the CDR3: TGTGCCAGCAGTTGGGATAATTCACCCCTCCACTTT.

About this clonotype: Germline and junction disagree at one end, which may indicate a read error. The chain carries TRBV29-1 and TRBJ1-5; D is uncertain. The germline gives CDR1 SQVTM, CDR2 ANQGSEA. The CDR3 runs to 12 residues. CDR3 residues: CSVGGPNQPQHF. The CDR3 nucleotides read TGCAGCGTTGGAGGACCCAATCAGCCCCAGCACTTT.

The V gene is TRBV29-1, the J gene TRBJ2-7; D possibly corresponds to TRBD1 (6 bases). V gave up 5 bases and J gave up 3 bases, with 11 bases separating them. Germline-derived CDR1 and CDR2 are SQVTM and ANQGSEA. This CDR3 spans 12 amino acids. The CDR3 DNA reads TGCAGCGTTCCCGGCAGGGGCTACGAGCAGTACTTC. It yields the protein CSVPGRGYEQYF.

This chain connects TRBV5-1 to TRBJ2-5; TRBD1 aligns across 12 bases. Germline-derived CDR1 and CDR2 are SGHRS and YFSETQ. The CDR3 loop spans 16 amino acids. Losses at the gene ends were 6 bases for V and 5 bases for J; bases not matched to a gene: 11. The CDR3 sequence: CASNGAGTGGYETQYF. Here the CDR3 DNA reads TGCGCCAGCAATGGGGCCGGGACAGGGGGCTACGAGACCCAGTACTTC.

V is TRBV29-1 and J is TRBJ2-3; 7 bases are shared with TRBD2. The CDR3 is made up of 12 amino acids. Trimming took 8 bases from V and 4 from J; bases not matched to a gene: 6. Looked up from germline, CDR1 is SQVTM and CDR2 is ANQGSEA. The CDR3 here is CSLRAGSDTQYF. The CDR3 DNA sequence: TGCAGCCTCCGAGCGGGGTCAGATACGCAGTATTTT.

The V and J genes are TRBV20-1 and TRBJ2-7; tentative D call: TRBD2 (5 bases). Trimming cost V 0 bases and J 2 bases, with 17 bases left between them. CDR1 DFQATT and CDR2 SNEGSKA come from the germline V gene (reference sequence). The CDR3 consists of 16 residues. CDR3 loop: CSARDQVSATAYEQYF. CDR3 nucleotide sequence: TGCAGTGCTAGAGATCAGGTTAGCGCCACCGCCTACGAGCAGTACTTC.

This clonotype has just a few counts. V and J are TRBV5-1 and TRBJ2-4; 8 bases line up with TRBD1. Gene TRBJ2-7 matches the end of the DNA better, so the J call may be wrong. CDR3 length equals 13 residues. CDR1 and CDR2 (germline): SGHRS, YFSETQ. The CDR3 DNA reads TGCGCCAGCAGCTTTGACAGGGGAGGCGAGCAGTACTTC. This codes for CASSFDRGGEQYF.

The chain uses TRBV7-9 and TRBJ2-5; 10 nucleotides agree with TRBD2. The trim removed 2 bases at V and 1 base at J, leaving 4 bases unmatched. The CDR3 length is 16 residues. CDR1 and CDR2 (germline): SEHNR, FQNEAQ (reference sequence). The CDR3 loop reads CASSLRSSGGQETQYF. The CDR3, as DNA: TGTGCCAGCAGCTTACGTTCTAGCGGGGGCCAAGAGACCCAGTACTTC.

This clonotype was picked up one time. One junction end does not reproduce the germline sequence, and a read error may be involved. The V call is TRBV20-1, the J call TRBJ2-3; tentatively, D is TRBD1 or TRBD2 (6 bases each). CDR1 is DFQATT, CDR2 SNEGSKA, per germline (reference sequence). This CDR3 is 15 amino acids long. CDR3 protein: CSATPGGGTADAQYF. CDR3 DNA: TGCAGTGCTACCCCCGGAGGGGGAACAGCAGATGCGCAGTATTTT.

This clonotype was detected only a few times. This chain uses TRBV7-3 with TRBJ1-2; no clear D. The CDR3 has 15 residues. V was clipped by 5 bases and J by 0 bases, with 13 bases between them. Looked up from germline, CDR1 is SGHTA and CDR2 is FQGTGA. The CDR3 is CASSPYRKTNYGYTF. The CDR3, as DNA: TGTGCCAGCAGCCCCTACAGAAAAACTAACTATGGCTACACCTTC.

V usage is TRBV3-1 and J usage is TRBJ2-5, with D tentatively TRBD1 (6 bases). Germline CDR1 LGHDT, CDR2 YNNKEL (reference sequence). The CDR3 loop spans 15 amino acids. Trimming took off 5 bases at V and 2 bases at J, with 15 bases between the two ends. The CDR3 region has the DNA TGTGCCAGCAGCTGGGCAGGGGCCGATCAAGAGACCCAGTACTTC. It encodes CASSWAGADQETQYF.

This clonotype was counted between two and nine times. This chain uses TRBV9 with TRBJ2-1; D might be TRBD2 (5 bases). The germline V and J ends were trimmed by 0 bases and 6 bases, with 10 bases remaining between them. CDR1 and CDR2 from the germline V gene are SGDLS and YYNGEE. This CDR3 comprises 14 residues. The CDR3, as DNA: TGTGCCAGCAGCGTAGAACTCCGGGGCAATGAGCAGTTCTTC. Protein: CASSVELRGNEQFF.

This clonotype was seen a few times. The chain links TRBV20-1 to TRBJ2-3; 7 nucleotides line up with TRBD2. In germline, CDR1 is DFQATT, CDR2 SNEGSKA (reference sequence). V was clipped by 6 bases and J by 0 bases; unmatched bases: 12. The CDR3 extends over 16 amino acids. DNA for the CDR3: TGCAGTGCCATAGTTCCGGGACTAACTAGCACAGATACGCAGTATTTT. This encodes CSAIVPGLTSTDTQYF.

This clonotype was observed a handful of times. The V and J genes are TRBV10-3 and TRBJ2-7, with 8 bases matching TRBD2. V lost 6 bases and J lost 5; bases outside the gene matches: 3. The CDR3 consists of 12 residues. CDR1 is ENHRY and CDR2 is SYGVKD in the germline V gene. CDR3 amino acids: CAISGREDEQYF. CDR3 nucleotides: TGTGCCATCAGCGGGCGGGAGGACGAGCAGTACTTC.

The V gene is TRBV29-1, the J gene TRBJ2-1; D is undetermined. The CDR3 consists of 12 residues. Trimming left V 7 bases short and J 7 bases short, with 14 bases between. Germline assignment: CDR1 SQVTM and CDR2 ANQGSEA. CDR3 amino acids: CSAKYSRNEQFF. CDR3 DNA sequence: TGCAGCGCCAAGTACTCGAGGAATGAGCAGTTCTTC.

The sample holds one count of this clonotype. Germline is not matched at one junction end, which may reflect a read error. The gene calls are TRBV4-1 and TRBJ2-5; D gene ambiguous. Germline CDR1 and CDR2: MGHRA and YSYEKL. The CDR3 sequence is 16 residues long. The CDR3 DNA follows: TGCGCCGGCAGCCAAGGAGCTATGGGGTTGCGGGAGACCCAGTACTTC. It encodes CAGSQGAMGLRETQYF.

This clonotype was detected a few times. This chain uses TRBV20-1 with TRBJ1-2; D remains ambiguous. CDR3 length equals 13 residues. Germline-derived CDR1 and CDR2 are DFQATT and SNEGSKA (reference sequence). Trimming stripped 1 base from V and 0 bases from J, with 6 bases between. The CDR3 DNA sequence: TGCAGTGCTAGAGGCAATTCTAACTATGGCTACACCTTC. This gives the protein CSARGNSNYGYTF.

The chain combines TRBV5-1 with TRBJ2-1; 8 bases line up with TRBD2. The CDR3 spans 17 residues. The germline gives CDR1 SGHRS, CDR2 YFSETQ. V trimming: 3 bases; J trimming: 4 bases; junction bases outside the gene matches: 12. The chain's CDR3 is CASSSRSSGGVYNEQFF. Written as DNA, the CDR3 is TGCGCCAGCAGCTCCCGCAGCAGCGGGGGCGTATACAATGAGCAGTTCTTC. The variable domain in full, with the rest retrieved from reference TRBV5-1 and TRBJ2-1, is KAGVTQTPRYLIKTRGQQVTLSCSPISGHRSVSWYQQTPGQGLQFLFEYFSETQRNKGNFPGRFSGRQFSNSRSEMNVSTLELGDSALYLCASSSRSSGGVYNEQFFGPGTRLTVL.

This clonotype has at least ten counts. The CDR3 loop is CASSEQVSGNQPQHF. The CDR3 DNA is TGTGCCAGCAGTGAACAGGTTTCGGGCAATCAGCCCCAGCATTTT. J is TRBJ1-5 and V is TRBV12-3 or TRBV12-4, with D maybe TRBD1 (5 bases). There are 15 residues in the CDR3. Trimming left V 5 bases short and J 2 bases short, with 13 bases between.

V is TRBV20-1 and J is TRBJ2-5; D uncertain. CDR3 size: 14 residues. CDR1 DFQATT and CDR2 SNEGSKA come from the germline V gene (reference sequence). V was clipped by 1 base and J by 5 bases, with 14 bases between them. Here the CDR3 reads CSARGHINGETQYF. CDR3 bases: TGCAGTGCTAGAGGACACATAAACGGGGAGACCCAGTACTTC.

A few counts support this clonotype. V is TRBV30 and J is TRBJ2-5, with 7 bases lining up with TRBD2. Germline V gene lookup returns CDR1 GTSNPN and CDR2 SVGIG (reference sequence). The CDR3 is 13 residues long. V lost 3 bases, J lost 5 bases, and 6 bases stayed unmatched. The CDR3 loop is CAWRLLGGETQYF. CDR3 in DNA: TGTGCCTGGAGACTATTGGGAGGGGAGACCCAGTACTTC.

V gene TRBV20-1 combines with J gene TRBJ2-3, with a weak D call TRBD2 (6 bases). There are 13 residues in the CDR3. Between the trimmed V and J ends, which lost 3 bases and 6 bases, there was a span of 13 bases. From germline, CDR1 is DFQATT and CDR2 SNEGSKA (reference sequence). The CDR3 region is CSARGLRVDTQYF. In DNA form, the CDR3 reads TGCAGTGCTAGGGGACTCAGGGTTGATACGCAGTATTTT.

The CDR3 sequence: CASSEDGLYEQYF. CDR3 DNA: TGTGCCAGCAGTGAAGACGGCCTCTACGAGCAGTACTTC. The chain is built from TRBV2 and TRBJ2-7; no reliable D call. Trimming removed 1 base at V and 3 bases at J, with 7 bases between. CDR1 and CDR2 (germline): SNHLY, FYNNEI. The CDR3 spans 13 residues.

The chain joins TRBV30 to TRBJ2-7; the match to TRBD1 covers 7 bases. Trimming cost V 3 bases and J 5 bases; bases outside gene matches: 10. The CDR3 is made up of 14 amino acids. Germline V gives CDR1 GTSNPN, CDR2 SVGIG (reference sequence). DNA of the CDR3: TGTGCCTGGAGCCCGAGACAGGGTACCCACGAGCAGTACTTC. Residues: CAWSPRQGTHEQYF.

This clonotype was observed a handful of times. V is TRBV20-1 and J is TRBJ2-1; TRBD2 agrees at 16 bases. With V trimmed by 2 bases and J by 2 bases, 9 bases remained unmatched. CDR3 length: 19 amino acids. The V gene's germline CDR1 is DFQATT and CDR2 SNEGSKA (reference sequence). DNA for the CDR3: TGCAGTGCTAGAAATGAAGGGACTAGCGGGGGGGCCGCCTACAATGAGCAGTTCTTC. Protein: CSARNEGTSGGAAYNEQFF.

The chain uses TRBV20-1 and TRBJ2-4; TRBD1 might be the D (5 bases). V gave up 1 base and J gave up 13 bases, with 23 bases separating them. The CDR3 is 15 amino acids. The germline CDR1 and CDR2 sequences are DFQATT and SNEGSKA (reference sequence). CDR3 amino acids: CSARAGQRHAYDQYF. In nucleotides, the CDR3 is TGCAGTGCTAGAGCCGGACAACGTCACGCCTACGACCAGTACTTC.

This clonotype was seen once. The CDR3 nucleotides are TGTGCCAGCAGCCAATCGGGGGCCTCTGGAAACACCATATATTTT. Amino acid sequence: CASSQSGASGNTIYF. V and J are TRBV7-9 and TRBJ1-3, with a tentative D call TRBD1 (6 bases). V lost 5 bases, J lost 0 bases, and 11 bases lay in between. CDR1 SEHNR and CDR2 FQNEAQ come from the germline V gene (reference sequence). There are 15 residues in the CDR3.

To note about this clonotype: A read error may explain this, as a much larger clone is one base away. V is TRBV7-2 and J is TRBJ1-5; no clear D. Germline V gives CDR1 SGHTA, CDR2 FQGNSA. CDR3 length equals 14 residues. The V end lost 5 bases, the J end lost 10 bases, and 18 bases lay between the germline ends. The CDR3 spells CASSDRTRISPQHF. In DNA, the CDR3 is TGTGCCAGCAGCGACCGGACCAGAATCAGCCCCCAGCATTTT.

The V and J genes are TRBV20-1 and TRBJ2-7; D gene unclear. CDR1 DFQATT and CDR2 SNEGSKA come from the germline V gene (reference sequence). V gave up 6 bases and J gave up 5 bases, with 14 bases separating them. The CDR3 sequence is 12 residues long. CDR3 coding DNA: TGCAGTGCGGAAGACCTTGGGGACGAGCAGTACTTC. Amino acids: CSAEDLGDEQYF.